What follows are 31 T cell receptor beta chains derived from one specimen sequenced in a study of identical twins. From the 5' RACE reads, TCRdb called clonotypes with MiXCR, one entry per CDR3 protein. The sample consists of about 240,000 distinct CDR3 sequences, 10% of them appearing once. The sample comprised memory T cells sorted from blood. Receptors were obtained from a man aged 45 to 65 in good health.

This clonotype has a count of ten or more. The chain has TRBV10-3 and TRBJ2-5; TRBD2 agrees at 7 bases. CDR1 ENHRY and CDR2 SYGVKD come from the germline V gene. V lost 10 bases and J lost 0; bases outside the gene matches: 2. The CDR3 loop spans 12 amino acids. CDR3 loop: CATAGDQETQYF. CDR3 bases: TGTGCCACCGCGGGGGACCAAGAGACCCAGTACTTC.

This clonotype showed up many times. The chain has TRBV6-1 and TRBJ2-1; 8 bases align to TRBD2. The CDR3 extends over 14 amino acids. CDR1 and CDR2 from the germline V gene are MNHNS and SASEGT. Trimming at V came to 7 bases and at J to 6 bases, leaving 8 bases not matched to a gene. The CDR3 DNA follows: TGTGCCAGCAAACACCGGGGGGGCCGCAATGAGCAGTTCTTC. Protein product: CASKHRGGRNEQFF.

This clonotype was counted between two and nine times. Written as DNA, the CDR3 is TGTGCCAGCAGTCTCACCTTACTCACTAGCGGTGCGAAAGATACGCAGTATTTT. This codes for CASSLTLLTSGAKDTQYF. The gene calls are TRBV6-2 or TRBV6-3 and TRBJ2-3; 8 bases agree with TRBD2. CDR1 and CDR2 (germline): MNHEY, SVGEGT. The CDR3 sequence is 18 residues long. J gave up 5 bases and V 5 bases, and 18 bases lay outside the gene matches.

This clonotype was seen at least ten times. The chain employs TRBV29-1 and TRBJ2-7; 9 bases fit TRBD1. With V trimmed by 5 bases and J by 3 bases, 2 bases remained unmatched. CDR3 length: 12 residues. CDR1 and CDR2 (germline): SQVTM, ANQGSEA. The CDR3, as DNA: TGCAGCGTTAAGACAGGGGGCTACGAGCAGTACTTC. Translated: CSVKTGGYEQYF.

This clonotype was seen at least ten times. The J gene is TRBJ2-7, the V gene TRBV4-2; tentatively, D is TRBD2 (6 bases). The germline V gene encodes CDR1 LGHNA and CDR2 YNFKEQ. Trimming pared 0 bases from V and 3 bases from J, leaving 12 bases between. The CDR3 consists of 15 residues. The CDR3 protein is CASSQDPGRIYEQYF. The CDR3 nucleotides are TGTGCCAGCAGCCAAGACCCGGGGAGGATCTACGAGCAGTACTTC.

This clonotype appeared many times. The chain recombines TRBV27 with TRBJ2-5; TRBD1 matches at 9 bases. The CDR3 has 15 residues. Trimming took 5 bases from V and 5 from J; bases not matched to a gene: 9. CDR1 is MNHEY and CDR2 is SMNVEV in the germline V gene (reference sequence). The DNA for the CDR3 is TGTGCCAGCAGTGCACCGGCGACAGGGGGGGAGACCCAGTACTTC. Translation gives CASSAPATGGETQYF.

This clonotype was observed at least ten times. The chain recombines TRBV12-3 or TRBV12-4 with TRBJ1-5; 7 bases agree with TRBD1. After removal of 4 bases from V and 1 base from J, the junction contained 1 base not matched to a gene. The length of the CDR3 is 14 residues. Written as DNA, the CDR3 is TGTGCCAGCAGTTCACAGGGGAGCAATCAGCCCCAGCATTTT. Residues: CASSSQGSNQPQHF.

This clonotype has only a few counts. The gene calls are TRBV7-9 and TRBJ2-2; D may correspond to TRBD1 or TRBD2 (5 bases each). The CDR3 is 15 residues long. CDR1 and CDR2 (germline): SEHNR, FQNEAQ (reference sequence). Trimming left V 4 bases short and J 2 bases short, with 11 bases between. DNA of the CDR3: TGTGCCAGCAGCTCACTCGGGGCTAACACCGGGGAGCTGTTTTTT. It is translated as CASSSLGANTGELFF.

In its sample, this clonotype was seen a few times. This chain uses TRBV4-2 with TRBJ2-3; the match to TRBD2 covers 8 bases. After removal of 4 bases from V and 0 bases from J, the junction contained 6 bases not matched to a gene. The CDR3 covers 16 residues. Germline loops: CDR1 LGHNA, CDR2 YNFKEQ. In nucleotides, the CDR3 is TGTGCCAGCAGCCGTGCGAGCGGGAGTAGCACAGATACGCAGTATTTT. Protein product: CASSRASGSSTDTQYF.

This clonotype was recorded at least ten times. The genes are TRBV12-3 or TRBV12-4 and TRBJ2-3, with D maybe TRBD2 (5 bases). This CDR3 region has 14 residues. Trimming shortened V by 4 bases and J by 1 base, and 9 bases separated the two germline ends. The CDR3 bases are TGTGCCAGCAGTTCGGAGGTTGGCACAGATACGCAGTATTTT. Protein sequence: CASSSEVGTDTQYF.

This clonotype has ten or more counts. This rearrangement joins TRBV6-1 to TRBJ2-7, with D unclear. This CDR3 region has 15 residues. Germline V CDR1 and CDR2: MNHNS, SASEGT. Between the trimmed V and J ends, which lost 6 bases and 3 bases, there was a span of 18 bases. This CDR3 reads CASSSPDRRSYEQYF. The CDR3 bases are TGTGCCAGCAGCTCTCCGGACCGCAGGAGCTACGAGCAGTACTTC.

This clonotype turned up a few times. This sequence joins TRBV7-2 and TRBJ2-1, with D uncertain. The ends were cut back, 0 bases at V and 5 bases at J, with 8 bases in the middle. The CDR3 extends over 14 amino acids. The germline V gene encodes CDR1 SGHTA and CDR2 FQGNSA. The CDR3 spells CASSLAWADNEQFF. The CDR3, as DNA: TGTGCCAGCAGCTTAGCGTGGGCAGACAATGAGCAGTTCTTC.

As regards this clonotype: One end of the junction is discordant with germline, which a read error may explain. The chain links TRBV19 to TRBJ2-3; 7 bases are shared with TRBD2. CDR1 and CDR2 from the germline V gene are LNHDA and SQIVND (reference sequence). The CDR3 has 15 residues. The CDR3 here is CASSIYSGKADTQFF. CDR3 nucleotide sequence: TGTGCCAGTAGTATATACAGCGGGAAGGCAGATACGCAGTTTTTT.

V and J are TRBV12-3 or TRBV12-4 and TRBJ1-6, with a possible D match to TRBD1 (5 bases). V lost 6 bases and J lost 6, with 15 bases in between. The CDR3 has 15 residues. The chain's CDR3 is CASSRGAGSNSPLHF. The DNA for the CDR3 is TGTGCCAGCAGCCGCGGGGCAGGTTCTAATTCACCCCTCCACTTT.

The chain is built from TRBV29-1 and TRBJ2-5, with 7 bases aligning to TRBD1. From germline, CDR1 is SQVTM and CDR2 ANQGSEA. After removal of 7 bases from V and 4 bases from J, the junction contained 9 bases not matched to a gene. The CDR3 runs to 13 residues. CDR3 region: CSDRGQKRETQYF. Written as DNA, the CDR3 is TGCAGCGACAGGGGACAGAAAAGAGAGACCCAGTACTTC.

This clonotype turned up a few times. This sequence joins TRBV5-1 and TRBJ2-5; D possibly corresponds to TRBD1 (6 bases). CDR1 and CDR2 (germline): SGHRS, YFSETQ. Trimming took 0 bases from V and 2 from J, leaving 11 bases between them. The CDR3 covers 15 residues. The CDR3 protein is CASSLGNTGQETQYF. CDR3 DNA sequence: TGCGCCAGCAGCTTGGGGAACACAGGGCAAGAGACCCAGTACTTC. The full variable domain, with the rest looked up from reference TRBV5-1 and TRBJ2-5, is KAGVTQTPRYLIKTRGQQVTLSCSPISGHRSVSWYQQTPGQGLQFLFEYFSETQRNKGNFPGRFSGRQFSNSRSEMNVSTLELGDSALYLCASSLGNTGQETQYFGPGTRLLVL.

The chain combines TRBV28 with TRBJ2-2; perhaps TRBD2 as D (6 bases). There are 14 residues in the CDR3. CDR1 is MDHEN and CDR2 is SYDVKM in the germline V gene. The CDR3 bases are TGTGGTGCGCGATTTGGGGGAGGTACCGGGGAGCTGTTTTTT. Translation: CGARFGGGTGELFF.

The V and J genes are TRBV4-2 and TRBJ2-5; 9 bases agree with TRBD2. V trimming: 0 bases; J trimming: 4 bases; junction bases outside the gene matches: 12. The CDR3 is made up of 18 amino acids. Per the germline V gene, CDR1 is LGHNA and CDR2 is YNFKEQ. The CDR3 loop reads CASSQDAIGGGARETQYF. DNA of the CDR3: TGTGCCAGCAGCCAAGATGCAATAGGCGGGGGGGCCAGAGAGACCCAGTACTTC.

This clonotype showed up many times. The J gene is TRBJ2-5, the V gene TRBV3-1, with D perhaps given as TRBD1 or TRBD2 (5 bases each). CDR1 and CDR2 from the germline V gene are LGHDT and YNNKEL (reference sequence). V was shortened by 4 bases and J by 4 bases, with 13 bases between the two germline ends. The CDR3 is 14 amino acids. The CDR3 reads CASSRRQRGETQYF. The CDR3 region has the DNA TGTGCCAGCAGCCGACGACAGAGGGGAGAGACCCAGTACTTC.

Many counts were recorded for this clonotype. The V call is TRBV9, the J call TRBJ2-7, with 8 nucleotides matching TRBD2. This CDR3 region has 16 residues. Trimming removed 4 bases from V and 4 bases from J; junction bases left unmatched: 13. Germline V gene data show CDR1 as SGDLS and CDR2 as YYNGEE. CDR3 loop: CASSSGGGTSIYEQYF. DNA for the CDR3: TGTGCCAGCAGCTCAGGAGGCGGGACTAGTATTTACGAGCAGTACTTC. The whole variable domain, filled in from reference TRBV9 and TRBJ2-7, reads DSGVTQTPKHLITATGQRVTLRCSPRSGDLSVYWYQQSLDQGLQFLIQYYNGEERAKGNILERFSAQQFPDLHSELNLSSLELGDSALYFCASSSGGGTSIYEQYFGPGTRLTVT.

The chain recombines TRBV5-4 with TRBJ2-1; 13 bases map to TRBD2. After removal of 3 bases from V and 9 bases from J, the junction contained 9 bases not matched to a gene. This CDR3 spans 16 amino acids. CDR1 and CDR2 (germline): SGHNT, YYREEE (reference sequence). The CDR3 reads CASSSFTSGGAGEQFF. As DNA, the CDR3 is TGTGCCAGCAGCTCCTTTACTAGCGGGGGGGCGGGTGAGCAGTTCTTC.

In its sample, this clonotype was seen a few times. V is TRBV5-1 and J is TRBJ1-4; D unclear. V was cut by 2 bases and J by 6 bases, with 11 bases left in between. Germline V gene lookup returns CDR1 SGHRS and CDR2 YFSETQ. This CDR3 spans 14 amino acids. The CDR3 sequence: CASSFGFKDEKLFF. The CDR3 DNA sequence: TGCGCCAGCAGCTTCGGGTTCAAAGATGAAAAACTGTTTTTT.

The sample holds a few counts of this clonotype. The CDR3 nucleotides read TGCGCCAGCAGCTTGGGACCGGTGGGCACCGGGGAGCTGTTTTTT. Encoded protein: CASSLGPVGTGELFF. The chain uses TRBV5-1 and TRBJ2-2; D is ambiguous. CDR3 length: 15 residues. From germline, CDR1 is SGHRS and CDR2 YFSETQ. Trimming left V 0 bases short and J 4 bases short, with 10 bases between. Variable domain in full (rest from reference TRBV5-1 and TRBJ2-2): KAGVTQTPRYLIKTRGQQVTLSCSPISGHRSVSWYQQTPGQGLQFLFEYFSETQRNKGNFPGRFSGRQFSNSRSEMNVSTLELGDSALYLCASSLGPVGTGELFFGEGSRLTVL.

This clonotype was found many times. This chain connects TRBV19 to TRBJ2-7; D possibly corresponds to TRBD1 (5 bases). V lost 9 bases to trimming and J lost 0 bases, with 15 bases between them. The CDR3 is made up of 14 amino acids. Per germline, CDR1 LNHDA and CDR2 SQIVND (reference sequence). In nucleotides, the CDR3 is TGTGCCAGCAAAAGGGGCCCTAGCTCCTACGAGCAGTACTTC. Its translation: CASKRGPSSYEQYF. Together with reference TRBV19 and TRBJ2-7, the CDR3 gives the full variable domain: DGGITQSPKYLFRKEGQNVTLSCEQNLNHDAMYWYRQDPGQGLRLIYYSQIVNDFQKGDIAEGYSVSREKKESFPLTVTSAQKNPTAFYLCASKRGPSSYEQYFGPGTRLTVT.

In this sample, this clonotype turned up many times. The chain carries TRBV20-1 and TRBJ2-5, with TRBD2 as a possible D gene (6 bases). Germline CDR1 and CDR2: DFQATT and SNEGSKA (reference sequence). V was shortened by 4 bases and J by 7 bases, with 16 bases between the two germline ends. This CDR3 has 13 residues. The DNA of the CDR3 is TGCAGTGCTATAACGGGGCGGGACGGGACCCAGTACTTC. This sequence encodes CSAITGRDGTQYF.

This clonotype has more than one count but fewer than ten. V and J are TRBV5-1 and TRBJ2-2; the D is unclear. Germline values: CDR1 SGHRS, CDR2 YFSETQ. Between the trimmed V and J ends, which lost 4 bases and 6 bases, there was a span of 16 bases. The CDR3 covers 15 residues. Here the CDR3 DNA reads TGCGCCAGCAGCCCAACCTCGGGTTCCGCCGGGGAGCTGTTTTTT. It encodes CASSPTSGSAGELFF.

By sample share, this clonotype is medium-sized. V is TRBV29-1 and J is TRBJ2-3; maybe TRBD1 (6 bases). The V end lost 4 bases, the J end lost 2 bases, and 19 bases lay between the germline ends. The CDR3 contains 16 residues. Germline loops: CDR1 SQVTM, CDR2 ANQGSEA. The CDR3 coding sequence is TGCAGCGTTGCCGTTGGATATTCAGGGGTCACAGATACGCAGTATTTT. Translation gives CSVAVGYSGVTDTQYF.

This clonotype was seen many times. V gene TRBV12-3 or TRBV12-4 combines with J gene TRBJ1-2; 7 bases match TRBD1. The CDR3 length is 14 residues. Trimming cost V 2 bases and J 8 bases; bases outside gene matches: 8. The CDR3 spells CASSLKRTGYGYTF. In DNA form, the CDR3 reads TGTGCCAGCAGTTTAAAAAGGACAGGCTACGGCTACACCTTC.

The chain couples TRBV20-1 to TRBJ2-5; 7 bases map to TRBD1. V lost 3 bases and J lost 1; bases outside the gene matches: 2. The germline V gene encodes CDR1 DFQATT and CDR2 SNEGSKA (reference sequence). CDR3 length: 13 residues. CDR3 bases: TGCAGTGCTAGGGCAGGGGGCCAAGAGACCCAGTACTTC. Translation gives CSARAGGQETQYF.

This clonotype showed up many times. The genes are TRBV4-3 and TRBJ1-2; D is perhaps TRBD1 (6 bases). The germline gives CDR1 LGHNA, CDR2 YSLEER. The V end lost 2 bases, the J end lost 8 bases, and 21 bases lay between the germline ends. This CDR3 is 16 amino acids long. The CDR3 bases are TGCGCCAGCAGCCAATCTACAGGGCGTGCGAGAGGAGGCTACACCTTC. This encodes CASSQSTGRARGGYTF.

This clonotype occurred many times. CDR3 coding DNA: TGTGCCTGGCGGGGGACTCGCCTGCGGAACAATGAGCAGTTCTTC. Translated, it gives CAWRGTRLRNNEQFF. The chain is built from TRBV30 and TRBJ2-1; D might be TRBD2 (6 bases). Germline CDR1 is GTSNPN and CDR2 is SVGIG (reference sequence). The CDR3 contains 15 residues. V lost 5 bases, J lost 5 bases, and 19 bases lay in between.